This entry lists 16 T cell receptor beta chains sequenced from one sample in a study of cytomegalovirus exposure and HLA in healthy donors. The PCR used 60 Vbeta and 13 Jbeta primers. This table comes from immunoSEQ multiplex PCR, and its TCRdb copy is limited to in-frame clones, with some not included. The sample gives 150,000 to 200,000 clones, roughly 8.7% of which show up once; roughly 1.3% is in the top ten. The sample comprised PBMCs. The receptor set was obtained from a woman in her thirties in good health and CMV-seropositive.

The chain joins TRBV7-2 to TRBJ2-7; 7 nucleotides line up with TRBD2. The CDR3 runs to 14 residues. Germline V lookup: CDR1 SGHTA, CDR2 FQGNSA. The J segment lost 5 bases and the V segment lost 3 bases, leaving 7 bases of the junction unmatched. This chain's CDR3 is CASSLKVGGNEQYF. CDR3 nucleotide sequence: TGTGCCAGCAGCTTGAAGGTGGGGGGGAACGAGCAGTACTTC.

This clone came up a few times. The sample holds other DNA sequences that translate to the same CDR3. Here the CDR3 DNA reads TGTGCCTGGAGTGTACAGTCCACAGATACGCAGTATTTT. The encoded protein is CAWSVQSTDTQYF. The rearrangement uses TRBV30 and TRBJ2-3; D unresolved. This CDR3 is 13 amino acids long. The germline V and J ends were trimmed by 0 bases and 2 bases, with 6 bases remaining between them. Germline lookup yields CDR1 GTSNPN and CDR2 SVGIG (reference sequence).

The DNA of the CDR3 is TGTGCCAGCAGCCCGGGAGCGGGAGGGCCGGCCTACAATGAGCAGTTCTTC. It codes for CASSPGAGGPAYNEQFF. The gene calls are TRBV5-6 and TRBJ2-1; 10 bases align to TRBD2. The J segment lost 2 bases and the V segment lost 4 bases, leaving 9 bases of the junction unmatched. The CDR3 contains 17 residues. The V gene's germline CDR1 is SGHDT and CDR2 YYEEEE.

The chain links TRBV5-4 to TRBJ1-1; D is perhaps TRBD1 (5 bases). The germline CDR1 and CDR2 sequences are SGHNT and YYREEE (reference sequence). The CDR3 is 13 residues long. V lost 5 bases and J 1 base, leaving 9 bases between the germline ends. In nucleotides, the CDR3 is TGTGCCAGCAGTTTTACAGGGAACACTGAAGCTTTCTTT. It specifies CASSFTGNTEAFF.

This sequence joins TRBV5-4 and TRBJ2-1, with 7 bases lining up with TRBD2. The J segment lost 2 bases and the V segment lost 3 bases, leaving 11 bases of the junction unmatched. The CDR3 has 17 residues. Germline assignment: CDR1 SGHNT and CDR2 YYREEE (reference sequence). The CDR3, as DNA: TGTGCCAGCAGCTCGCCGACCGGGACTACCCCCTACAATGAGCAGTTCTTC. It specifies CASSSPTGTTPYNEQFF.

V and J are TRBV30 and TRBJ2-2; 7 bases agree with TRBD2. Trimming at V came to 8 bases and at J to 0 bases, leaving 12 bases not matched to a gene. Germline V lookup: CDR1 GTSNPN, CDR2 SVGIG (reference sequence). The CDR3 covers 16 residues. The chain's CDR3 is CAGGVGRVANTGELFF. DNA for the CDR3: TGTGCCGGGGGGGTGGGGCGGGTAGCGAACACCGGGGAGCTGTTTTTT.

This chain joins TRBV19 and TRBJ1-2, with a tentative D call TRBD1 (6 bases). The CDR3 spans 14 residues. Trimming took 6 bases from V and 4 from J, leaving 15 bases between them. Germline CDR1 reads LNHDA; CDR2 reads SQIVND (reference sequence). The CDR3: CASRATGPAYGYTF. CDR3 DNA sequence: TGTGCCAGTAGGGCGACAGGCCCAGCCTATGGCTACACCTTC.

V and J are TRBV5-6 and TRBJ2-7, with 9 bases that match TRBD2. CDR1 and CDR2 (germline): SGHDT, YYEEEE. The V gene end was trimmed by 6 bases and the J gene end by 6 bases; junction bases not matched to a gene: 10. This CDR3 is built from 14 residues. This chain's CDR3 is CASTLAGIRLEQYF. The CDR3 coding sequence is TGTGCCAGCACCCTAGCGGGAATTCGTCTCGAGCAGTACTTC.

The chain combines TRBV2 with TRBJ1-6; no definite D call. The CDR3 sequence is 13 residues long. Trimming pared 7 bases from V and 7 bases from J, leaving 11 bases between. CDR1 SNHLY and CDR2 FYNNEI come from the germline V gene. CDR3 residues: CASNTQRNSPLHF. CDR3 DNA sequence: TGTGCCAGCAATACACAGAGAAATTCACCCCTCCACTTT.

This clone has only a few counts. The CDR3 protein is CAWSRAGTGVKNIQYF. DNA of the CDR3: TGTGCCTGGAGCCGCGCCGGGACAGGGGTCAAAAACATTCAGTACTTC. The chain links TRBV30 to TRBJ2-4; 10 bases align to TRBD1. Germline lookup yields CDR1 GTSNPN and CDR2 SVGIG (reference sequence). Germline trimming cut 3 bases from V and 3 bases from J; bases unmatched to any gene: 8. CDR3 size: 16 residues.

This chain joins TRBV5-4 and TRBJ2-1; D remains ambiguous. Germline V gives CDR1 SGHNT, CDR2 YYREEE (reference sequence). Trimming stripped 3 bases from V and 0 bases from J, with 13 bases between. The CDR3 runs to 16 residues. The CDR3 region has the DNA TGTGCCAGCAGCTCCTATATACAGAGCTCCTACAATGAGCAGTTCTTC. Translation: CASSSYIQSSYNEQFF.

This clone was seen more than once but under ten times. This sequence joins TRBV5-1 and TRBJ2-1; D might be TRBD1 (5 bases). CDR1 is SGHRS and CDR2 is YFSETQ in the germline V gene. The CDR3 loop spans 14 amino acids. V was trimmed by 0 bases and J by 1 base, leaving 5 bases between them. In DNA, the CDR3 is TGCGCCAGCAGCTTGGACAGGTCCTACAATGAGCAGTTCTTC. Translation: CASSLDRSYNEQFF.

This clone was recorded a few times. This sequence joins TRBV6-6 and TRBJ1-2; D gene unclear. V dropped 8 bases and J dropped 1 base, with 11 bases sitting between them. In germline, CDR1 is MNHNY, CDR2 SVGAGI (reference sequence). The CDR3 sequence is 13 residues long. This CDR3 reads CASGESFNYGYTF. DNA for the CDR3: TGTGCCAGCGGGGAGAGTTTTAACTATGGCTACACCTTC.

The V gene is TRBV6-6, the J gene TRBJ2-7; TRBD1 agrees at 9 bases. The CDR3 contains 12 residues. Germline values: CDR1 MNHNY, CDR2 SVGAGI (reference sequence). The V gene end was trimmed by 5 bases and the J gene end by 7 bases; junction bases not matched to a gene: 3. The CDR3 nucleotides read TGTGCCAGCAGTGACAGGGGGGGGGAGCAGTACTTC. This encodes CASSDRGGEQYF.

In the case of this clone: The same CDR3 can be traced to other DNA sequences in this sample. V usage is TRBV5-1 and J usage is TRBJ1-1; 7 positions agree with TRBD1. Germline lookup yields CDR1 SGHRS and CDR2 YFSETQ. V shed 4 bases, J shed 2 bases, and the junction held 2 bases outside the gene matches. This CDR3 is built from 13 residues. The CDR3 nucleotides read TGCGCCAGCAGCCGGGACAGCAACACTGAAGCTTTCTTT. Translating it yields CASSRDSNTEAFF.

This clone was recorded a few times. The rearrangement links TRBV2 to TRBJ2-7; possible D gene TRBD2, 5 bases. The germline gives CDR1 SNHLY, CDR2 FYNNEI. With 0 bases removed from V and 1 base from J, the gap between germline ends came to 7 bases. The CDR3 is made up of 14 amino acids. The CDR3 region is CASSEALGSYEQYF. DNA for the CDR3: TGTGCCAGCAGTGAAGCACTAGGATCCTACGAGCAGTACTTC. The full variable domain, completed using reference TRBV2 and TRBJ2-7, is EPEVTQTPSHQVTQMGQEVILRCVPISNHLYFYWYRQILGQKVEFLVSFYNNEISEKSEIFDDQFSVERPDGSNFTLKIRSTKLEDSAMYFCASSEALGSYEQYFGPGTRLTVT.